These 27 T cell receptor beta chains were sequenced from one sample in a study of response to subunit inactivated influenza vaccine. TCRdb reprocessed the RT-PCR reads with MiXCR, giving one entry per CDR3 protein. The sample lists about 830,000 distinct CDR3 sequences, around 20% occurring once. The sample consisted of PBMCs from blood, taken roughly 5 days after vaccination. The receptor set was obtained from a man aged 45-65 years who received an inactivated influenza vaccine.

At least ten counts were recorded for this clonotype. This chain joins TRBV20-1 and TRBJ2-6; D perhaps matches TRBD1 (6 bases). V was cut by 1 base and J by 2 bases, with 6 bases left in between. Germline values: CDR1 DFQATT, CDR2 SNEGSKA (reference sequence). There are 14 residues in the CDR3. CDR3 region: CSARGTAGANVLTF. CDR3 nucleotides: TGCAGTGCTAGAGGGACAGCTGGGGCCAACGTCCTGACTTTC.

DNA of the CDR3: TGTGCCACCAGTCCAGGACCAGACACAGATACGCAGTATTTT. Translation: CATSPGPDTDTQYF. The chain is built from TRBV24-1 and TRBJ2-3; D is undetermined. The V gene lost 6 bases and the J gene lost 2 bases, with 11 bases spanning the gap. The CDR3 is 14 residues long. Looked up from germline, CDR1 is KGHDR and CDR2 is SFDVKD.

This clonotype turned up a few times. The chain recombines TRBV5-4 with TRBJ2-7, with a tentative D call TRBD1 (5 bases). The CDR3 runs 16 residues. The V end lost 5 bases, the J end lost 5 bases, and 23 bases lay between the germline ends. Germline values: CDR1 SGHNT, CDR2 YYREEE (reference sequence). DNA of the CDR3: TGTGCCAGCAGTTCTGGCCGTCATCGGACAATCAACGAGCAGTACTTC. Its protein product is CASSSGRHRTINEQYF.

This clonotype was observed a few times. CDR3 bases: TGTGCCATCAGTGAGTCTTTTGAGCAGTTCTTC. It specifies CAISESFEQFF. This sequence joins TRBV10-3 and TRBJ2-1; D unresolved. The V and J ends lost 0 bases and 9 bases respectively, with 3 bases between them. This CDR3 has 11 residues. CDR1 and CDR2 (germline): ENHRY, SYGVKD.

This clonotype showed up many times. This rearrangement joins TRBV7-2 to TRBJ1-5; possibly TRBD1 for D (6 bases). The CDR3 runs 13 residues. Trimming shortened V by 5 bases and J by 8 bases, and 13 bases separated the two germline ends. CDR1 and CDR2 (germline): SGHTA, FQGNSA. The CDR3 DNA reads as TGTGCCAGCAGCCGAGAAGGGGGTAAGCCCCAGCATTTT. It codes for CASSREGGKPQHF.

The gene calls are TRBV2 and TRBJ2-7, with 9 bases aligning to TRBD2. Germline loops: CDR1 SNHLY, CDR2 FYNNEI. The CDR3 contains 14 residues. The J segment lost 9 bases and the V segment lost 7 bases, leaving 13 bases of the junction unmatched. The DNA for the CDR3 is TGTGCCAGCACCGATAACCATGGCGGGAGGGCGCAGTACTTC. Translating it yields CASTDNHGGRAQYF. The full variable domain, its missing parts supplied by reference TRBV2 and TRBJ2-7, is EPEVTQTPSHQVTQMGQEVILRCVPISNHLYFYWYRQILGQKVEFLVSFYNNEISEKSEIFDDQFSVERPDGSNFTLKIRSTKLEDSAMYFCASTDNHGGRAQYFGPGTRLTVT.

There are a few counts of this clonotype. This sequence joins TRBV6-1 and TRBJ2-5; 9 bases align to TRBD1. The V segment lost 1 base and the J segment 4 bases; nucleotides outside the gene matches: 7. CDR1 is MNHNS and CDR2 is SASEGT in the germline V gene. This CDR3 has 16 amino acids. The CDR3 reads CASSEVVLQGAETQYF. The CDR3 DNA reads as TGTGCCAGCAGTGAAGTGGTCCTACAGGGGGCAGAGACCCAGTACTTC.

The rearrangement joins TRBV25-1 to TRBJ1-2; D is undetermined. V gave up 9 bases and J gave up 8 bases, with 13 bases separating them. CDR1 and CDR2 (germline): MGHDK, SYGVNS. CDR3 length: 11 amino acids. The CDR3 sequence is CARQYSRGYTF. The CDR3 DNA follows: TGTGCCAGACAGTACTCGCGCGGCTACACCTTC.

The chain combines TRBV7-2 with TRBJ2-7; D is undetermined. Trimming shortened V by 2 bases and J by 1 base, and 12 bases separated the two germline ends. The CDR3 has 15 amino acids. Germline CDR1 reads SGHTA; CDR2 reads FQGNSA. The CDR3 DNA is TGTGCCAGCAGCTTAAAATTCCCCGGGTCCTACGAGCAGTACTTC. This codes for CASSLKFPGSYEQYF.

This clonotype was observed a handful of times. This sequence joins TRBV10-3 and TRBJ2-7, with D possibly matching TRBD1 (5 bases). Trimming stripped 0 bases from V and 6 bases from J, with 12 bases between. The germline V gene encodes CDR1 ENHRY and CDR2 SYGVKD. This CDR3 has 14 residues. This chain's CDR3 is CAISESDNLSEQYF. In DNA, the CDR3 is TGTGCCATCAGTGAGTCGGACAATCTGTCCGAGCAGTACTTC.

This chain joins TRBV5-1 and TRBJ2-1; TRBD1 is a possible D gene (6 bases). V dropped 8 bases and J dropped 5 bases, with 17 bases sitting between them. This CDR3 has 14 amino acids. CDR1 and CDR2 from the germline V gene are SGHRS and YFSETQ. CDR3 sequence (DNA): TGCGCCAGTCGACAGGTGATCAACAACAATGAGCAGTTCTTC. Translated, it gives CASRQVINNNEQFF.

There are many counts of this clonotype. The chain links TRBV4-2 to TRBJ1-1, with D unresolved. Trimming removed 0 bases at V and 1 base at J, with 6 bases between. Germline values: CDR1 LGHNA, CDR2 YNFKEQ. The CDR3 has 14 amino acids. CDR3 region: CASSQDSKNTEAFF. DNA of the CDR3: TGTGCCAGCAGCCAAGACTCGAAGAACACTGAAGCTTTCTTT.

The genes are TRBV5-1 and TRBJ2-5, with D maybe TRBD1 (6 bases). Trimming cost V 1 base and J 4 bases, with 14 bases left between them. This CDR3 has 15 residues. Germline V gene sequence: CDR1 SGHRS, CDR2 YFSETQ. The CDR3 is CASSLTGMVSETQYF. Here the CDR3 DNA reads TGCGCCAGCAGCTTGACAGGGATGGTTTCAGAGACCCAGTACTTC.

The chain is built from TRBV5-1 and TRBJ1-2; no clear D gene. The V end was cut by 4 bases, the J end by 0 bases, with 10 bases between. Germline lookup yields CDR1 SGHRS and CDR2 YFSETQ. The CDR3 length is 14 residues. This CDR3 reads CASSNSDSNYGYTF. The CDR3 DNA sequence: TGCGCCAGCAGCAACAGCGATTCTAACTATGGCTACACCTTC.

This clonotype was picked up a small number of times. The CDR3 DNA sequence: TGTGCCAGCAGTTACACCCACGAGCAGTACTTC. It translates to CASSYTHEQYF. The chain links TRBV6-2 or TRBV6-3 to TRBJ2-7; D is uncertain. V was shortened by 2 bases and J by 5 bases, with 4 bases between the two germline ends. The CDR3 totals 11 residues. Germline CDR1 and CDR2: MNHEY and SVGEGT.

This chain links TRBV4-2 with TRBJ1-1; maybe TRBD1 (6 bases). Germline V gene data show CDR1 as LGHNA and CDR2 as YNFKEQ. Trimming removed 0 bases from V and 1 base from J, with 12 bases in between. The CDR3 has 16 residues. The CDR3 is CASSQDAGVPNTEAFF. The CDR3 region has the DNA TGTGCCAGCAGCCAAGACGCAGGGGTACCGAACACTGAAGCTTTCTTT.

The table lists this clonotype with many counts. This chain links TRBV11-2 with TRBJ2-1; 9 nucleotides match TRBD1. Trimming removed 8 bases from V and 5 bases from J; junction bases left unmatched: 7. This CDR3 comprises 14 residues. Germline-derived CDR1 and CDR2 are SGHAT and FQNNGV. CDR3 sequence: CASHMGQGNNEQFF. The CDR3 DNA is TGTGCCAGCCACATGGGACAGGGAAACAATGAGCAGTTCTTC.

This clonotype has a single count. The CDR3, as DNA: TGCGCCAGCAGTTGGACTGTGGGGGAGCAGTTCTTC. It is translated as CASSWTVGEQFF. J is TRBJ2-1 and V is TRBV5-1; tentative D call: TRBD2 (5 bases). Germline V gene data show CDR1 as SGHRS and CDR2 as YFSETQ. Trimming took 5 bases from V and 10 from J, leaving 13 bases between them. The CDR3 runs 12 residues.

This clonotype was counted between two and nine times. This chain links TRBV27 with TRBJ2-5, with 7 bases matching TRBD1. Per germline, CDR1 MNHEY and CDR2 SMNVEV (reference sequence). The CDR3 has 15 residues. The V gene end was trimmed by 2 bases and the J gene end by 4 bases; junction bases not matched to a gene: 7. In nucleotides, the CDR3 is TGTGCCAGCAGTTTAGGGACCACAGGGGTAGAGACCCAGTACTTC. This sequence encodes CASSLGTTGVETQYF.

On this clonotype: Germline is not matched at one junction end, which may reflect a read error. This sequence joins TRBV30 and TRBJ1-1; a weak D match, TRBD1 (6 bases). CDR1 is GTSNPN and CDR2 is SVGIG in the germline V gene (reference sequence). This CDR3 region has 14 residues. The CDR3 loop is CAWRAGTPNTEDFF. The CDR3, as DNA: TGTGCCTGGAGGGCCGGGACACCTAACACTGAAGATTTCTTT.

V usage is TRBV4-3 and J usage is TRBJ2-1; 14 bases agree with TRBD2. The CDR3 length is 17 residues. Germline CDR1 reads LGHNA; CDR2 reads YSLEER. Trimming cost V 3 bases and J 4 bases; bases outside gene matches: 5. DNA for the CDR3: TGCGCCAGCAGCCAGCTCGGGACTAGCGGGAGATACAATGAGCAGTTCTTC. Translated, it gives CASSQLGTSGRYNEQFF.

A few counts support this clonotype. The rearrangement links TRBV29-1 to TRBJ2-1, with D perhaps matching TRBD2 (7 bases). CDR1 and CDR2 from the germline V gene are SQVTM and ANQGSEA. The CDR3 has 14 amino acids. The CDR3: CSLTGGASYNEQFF. The CDR3 region has the DNA TGCAGTCTCACTGGGGGGGCTTCCTACAATGAGCAGTTCTTC.

The chain employs TRBV7-8 and TRBJ2-3; maybe TRBD2 (6 bases). Germline CDR1 is SGHVS and CDR2 is FQNEAQ. V lost 5 bases and J lost 4, with 16 bases in between. CDR3 length equals 15 residues. CDR3 residues: CASSAGPRGADTQYF. In DNA form, the CDR3 reads TGTGCCAGCAGCGCGGGACCGCGAGGGGCAGATACGCAGTATTTT.

This clonotype turned up a few times. J is TRBJ1-2 and V is TRBV5-6, with unresolved D. V lost 0 bases, J lost 2 bases, and 11 bases lay in between. The CDR3 spans 15 residues. From germline, CDR1 is SGHDT and CDR2 YYEEEE. CDR3 in amino acids: CASSLGSSGNYGYTF. The CDR3 DNA reads as TGTGCCAGCAGCTTGGGGTCGTCGGGGAACTATGGCTACACCTTC.

This clonotype was picked up a small number of times. The J gene is TRBJ2-1, the V gene TRBV7-2; 10 positions match TRBD1. Germline-derived CDR1 and CDR2 are SGHTA and FQGNSA. Germline trimming cut 6 bases from V and 2 bases from J; bases unmatched to any gene: 4. This CDR3 comprises 15 residues. The CDR3 nucleotides are TGTGCCAGCAGGGCGGGGACAGGGGCCTACAATGAGCAGTTCTTC. This encodes CASRAGTGAYNEQFF.

The chain combines TRBV7-2 with TRBJ2-1; D not certain. Trimming pared 1 base from V and 12 bases from J, leaving 7 bases between. CDR3 length: 11 residues. CDR1 SGHTA and CDR2 FQGNSA come from the germline V gene. CDR3 in DNA: TGTGCCAGCAGCTTAGATGTGGGGCAGTTCTTC. This codes for CASSLDVGQFF.

This clonotype was recorded a few times. V is TRBV7-9 and J is TRBJ2-5; 8 nucleotides line up with TRBD1. CDR3 length equals 16 residues. Trimming took 0 bases from V and 4 from J; bases not matched to a gene: 7. The germline V gene has CDR1 SEHNR and CDR2 FQNEAQ (reference sequence). CDR3 coding DNA: TGTGCCAGCAGCTTAGCATCAGGGACAGGCATAGAGACCCAGTACTTC. Translating it yields CASSLASGTGIETQYF.